This is a list of T cell receptor beta chains from one sample in a study of blood T cells in healthy people across ages. One entry per CDR3 protein results from TCRdb running MiXCR on the 5' RACE reads. The repertoire has 500,000 to 600,000 distinct CDR3 sequences, approximately 25% of them found once; the top ten carry around a sixth. Material for sequencing was blood. The receptor source for this set is a woman between 65 and 79 years old in good health. The CDR3 runs from the conserved cysteine through the conserved F or W. Each record gives: CDR3 protein, CDR3 DNA, clone size, V gene, J gene, D gene. The D gene is left open where the match is weak. Expanded clones get a size class; other rows say once, few or many, or leave the size out.

CASSVRRQPGLEQYF	TGTGCCAGCAGTGTAAGGCGGCAGCCAGGGCTCGAGCAGTACTTC	NA	TRBV2	TRBJ2-7	NA
CASSATPSTDTQYF	TGTGCCAGCAGTGCTACCCCTAGCACAGATACGCAGTATTTT	NA	TRBV6-1	TRBJ2-3	NA
CASSGGGAGTEAFF	TGCGCCAGCAGCGGTGGAGGGGCGGGAACTGAAGCTTTCTTT	few	TRBV5-1	TRBJ1-1	NA
CASSFWGATEAFF	TGTGCCAGCAGTTTTTGGGGAGCAACCGAAGCTTTCTTT	NA	TRBV27	TRBJ1-1	NA
CASSLQGDGANVLTF	TGTGCCAGCAGCTTACAAGGGGATGGGGCCAACGTCCTGACTTTC	NA	TRBV7-2	TRBJ2-6	NA
CSAFSPPDTQYF	TGCAGTGCTTTTAGTCCTCCAGATACGCAGTATTTT	NA	TRBV20-1	TRBJ2-3	NA
CASSFGAGGLRYEQYF	TGCGCCAGCAGCTTCGGAGCGGGGGGCCTCCGCTACGAGCAGTACTTC	NA	TRBV5-1	TRBJ2-7	TRBD2
CASSSGGWAFF	TGTGCCAGTAGTAGCGGGGGGTGGGCTTTCTTT	few	TRBV19	TRBJ1-1	NA
CSARRTGVGEKLFF	TGCAGTGCTAGAAGGACAGGGGTGGGTGAAAAACTGTTTTTT	few	TRBV20-1	TRBJ1-4	TRBD1
CASPWIRNGELFF	TGTGCCAGTCCCTGGATTCGTAACGGGGAGCTGTTTTTT	once	TRBV5-7	TRBJ2-2	NA
CSAYLGRTSTDTQYF	TGCAGTGCCTACCTAGGGAGAACTAGCACAGATACGCAGTATTTT	NA	TRBV20-1	TRBJ2-3	NA
CASSLRGGGYNEQFF	TGTGCCAGCAGTCTCCGAGGAGGCGGGTATAATGAGCAGTTCTTC	few	TRBV7-2	TRBJ2-1	NA
CASKSRLADSYEQYF	TGTGCCAGCAAGAGCCGACTAGCGGACTCCTACGAGCAGTACTTC	few	TRBV2	TRBJ2-7	TRBD2
CASSSWAINTEAFF	TGTGCCAGCAGCTCGTGGGCGATAAACACTGAAGCTTTCTTT	NA	TRBV11-3	TRBJ1-1	NA
CASSPQSGLGQGAMKAGYTF	TGTGCCAGCTCACCACAGTCAGGATTGGGACAGGGTGCTATGAAGGCTGGCTACACCTTC	NA	TRBV18	TRBJ1-2	TRBD1
CANSLSRGYGYTF	TGTGCCAACAGTTTATCGAGGGGCTATGGCTACACCTTC	NA	TRBV12-3/TRBV12-4	TRBJ1-2	NA
CAISESTSLGGAAAYNEQFF	TGTGCCATCAGTGAGTCGACTAGCTTGGGGGGCGCGGCGGCTTACAATGAGCAGTTCTTC	NA	TRBV10-3	TRBJ2-1	NA
CASSQTGTHDQPQHF	TGCGCCAGCAGCCAGACAGGGACCCATGATCAGCCCCAGCATTTT	few	TRBV4-1	TRBJ1-5	TRBD1
CASSPRLRSGGETQYF	TGTGCCAGCAGCCCTAGGCTGCGGTCGGGCGGGGAGACCCAGTACTTC	NA	TRBV7-2	TRBJ2-5	NA
CASRKQGGATEAFF	TGTGCCAGCAGAAAACAGGGGGGGGCCACTGAAGCTTTCTTT	once	TRBV12-3/TRBV12-4	TRBJ1-1	TRBD1
CASSPTGGVMNEQFF	TGTGCCAGCAGTCCCACCGGGGGGGTAATGAATGAGCAGTTCTTC	many	TRBV6-2/TRBV6-3	TRBJ2-1	TRBD2
CSASTGTGSTGELFF	TGCAGCGCAAGTACCGGGACAGGGTCGACCGGGGAGCTGTTTTTT	NA	TRBV29-1	TRBJ2-2	TRBD1
CASSYQQGLGEKLFF	TGCGCCAGCAGCTACCAACAGGGGCTTGGAGAAAAACTGTTTTTT	NA	TRBV5-1	TRBJ1-4	TRBD1
CASSLRAEYNEQFF	TGCGCCAGCAGCTTAAGGGCGGAGTACAATGAGCAGTTCTTC	NA	TRBV5-1	TRBJ2-1	NA
CASRGTRRDRGYEQYF	TGTGCCAGCAGAGGGACTAGACGGGACAGGGGCTACGAGCAGTACTTC	few	TRBV6-2/TRBV6-3	TRBJ2-7	TRBD1
CASSASIRAEEAFF	TGCGCCAGCAGCGCGTCTATCAGGGCAGAAGAAGCTTTCTTT	many	TRBV5-1	TRBJ1-1	NA